One and the same sample provided the 26 T cell receptor beta chains below, sequenced in a study of identical twins (dated by TCRdb to the mid-2010s). The method behind the library was 5' RACE. The sequencer listed for this sample is Illumina HiSeq 2000. Using fastp at Q25 and MiXCR, TCRdb reprocessed the public reads and kept productive beta chains. Every entry covers one CDR3 protein and lists the most common genes and DNA from its rows. Present in this sample are about 690,000 distinct CDR3 sequences, approximately 6.1% of which were seen just once. The ten largest clones take up under 2% of the sample. The sample taken for sequencing was naive T cells sorted from blood. The cell subset or site label here, explained by the study, means: cells isolated with a human naive T-cell isolation kit. These receptor sequences come from a man aged 18-30 years in good health.

J is TRBJ2-3 and V is TRBV7-9; the D gene is possibly TRBD2 (6 bases). Trimming pared 3 bases from V and 2 bases from J, leaving 15 bases between. This CDR3 spans 16 amino acids. Germline-derived CDR1 and CDR2 are SEHNR and FQNEAQ (reference sequence). The CDR3, as DNA: TGTGCCAGCAGCTTCTACCGGGAGCCCGACACAGATACGCAGTATTTT. This encodes CASSFYREPDTDTQYF. Variable domain in full (rest from reference TRBV7-9 and TRBJ2-3): DTGVSQNPRHKITKRGQNVTFRCDPISEHNRLYWYRQTLGQGPEFLTYFQNEAQLEKSRLLSDRFSAERPKGSFSTLEIQRTEQGDSAMYLCASSFYREPDTDTQYFGPGTRLTVL.

This clonotype was found many times. The chain has TRBV9 and TRBJ2-2; D uncertain. V was cut by 2 bases and J by 4 bases, with 6 bases left in between. The CDR3 has 13 amino acids. Germline V CDR1 and CDR2: SGDLS, YYNGEE. The CDR3 DNA reads TGTGCCAGCAGCGTGGCTGGCACCGGGGAGCTGTTTTTT. Encoded protein: CASSVAGTGELFF.

This chain uses TRBV5-1 with TRBJ1-1; D might be TRBD1 (6 bases). In germline, CDR1 is SGHRS, CDR2 YFSETQ. The CDR3 consists of 14 residues. V was pared by 7 bases and J by 4 bases, with 17 bases between. CDR3 loop: CASSEGGAVTEAFF. The CDR3 DNA reads TGCGCCAGCTCCGAGGGGGGGGCCGTCACTGAAGCTTTCTTT.

This clonotype was seen repeatedly, ten times or more. The chain has TRBV7-9 and TRBJ2-7, with 8 bases aligning to TRBD1. This CDR3 has 12 residues. CDR1 and CDR2 (germline): SEHNR, FQNEAQ (reference sequence). V gave up 8 bases and J gave up 6 bases; unmatched junction bases: 6. CDR3 amino acids: CASPTGDGEQYF. DNA for the CDR3: TGTGCCAGCCCGACAGGGGATGGCGAGCAGTACTTC.

This clonotype was found many times. The V gene is TRBV30, the J gene TRBJ2-7; D gene uncertain. Germline lookup yields CDR1 GTSNPN and CDR2 SVGIG (reference sequence). The CDR3 spans 13 residues. Trimming cost V 5 bases and J 2 bases, with 13 bases left between them. CDR3 region: CAWARNAPYEQYF. CDR3 nucleotides: TGTGCCTGGGCCCGGAATGCCCCCTACGAGCAGTACTTC.

Ten or more counts support this clonotype. The V and J genes are TRBV5-6 and TRBJ1-2, with a weak D call TRBD1 (5 bases). The V gene's germline CDR1 is SGHDT and CDR2 YYEEEE. The V and J ends lost 4 bases and 7 bases respectively, with 14 bases between them. The length of the CDR3 is 13 residues. In DNA, the CDR3 is TGTGCCAGCAGCGTCGGACAACTTTTTGGCTACACCTTC. Protein sequence: CASSVGQLFGYTF. Supplemented by reference TRBV5-6 and TRBJ1-2, the full variable domain reads DAGVTQSPTHLIKTRGQQVTLRCSPKSGHDTVSWYQQALGQGPQFIFQYYEEEERQRGNFPDRFSGHQFPNYSSELNVNALLLGDSALYLCASSVGQLFGYTFGSGTRLTVV.

This clonotype was seen at least ten times. The rearrangement joins TRBV27 to TRBJ2-2; maybe TRBD1 (5 bases). The germline V and J ends were trimmed by 1 base and 1 base, with 13 bases remaining between them. The length of the CDR3 is 17 residues. CDR1 and CDR2 (germline): MNHEY, SMNVEV (reference sequence). The CDR3 loop is CASSLLSRAENTGELFF. In nucleotides, the CDR3 is TGTGCCAGCAGTTTATTATCCAGGGCCGAGAACACCGGGGAGCTGTTTTTT.

This clonotype has just a few counts. CDR3 DNA: TGTGCCAGCAGCTTATCTAGCGGGGGTGGGTACTTC. Its translation: CASSLSSGGGYF. This rearrangement joins TRBV7-2 to TRBJ2-7, with 10 bases that match TRBD2. V shed 2 bases, J shed 12 bases, and the junction held 4 bases outside the gene matches. This CDR3 is 12 amino acids long. Germline values: CDR1 SGHTA, CDR2 FQGNSA.

This clonotype was seen ten or more times. This chain joins TRBV18 and TRBJ1-1; D possibly corresponds to TRBD1 (6 bases). This CDR3 region has 13 residues. V gave up 4 bases and J gave up 5 bases, with 11 bases separating them. Germline CDR1 KGHSH, CDR2 LQKENI. Here the CDR3 reads CASSQGQQTEAFF. The CDR3 bases are TGTGCCAGCTCACAAGGACAGCAAACTGAAGCTTTCTTT.

This clonotype has ten or more counts. The chain is built from TRBV28 and TRBJ2-1; D call uncertain. CDR1 MDHEN and CDR2 SYDVKM come from the germline V gene. With 3 bases removed from V and 4 bases from J, the gap between germline ends came to 13 bases. This CDR3 has 15 amino acids. The CDR3 DNA is TGTGCCAGCAGTTTGTTGAGGAGTGGGTACAATGAGCAGTTCTTC. Amino acids: CASSLLRSGYNEQFF.

The sample holds a few counts of this clonotype. The chain links TRBV6-9 to TRBJ1-2; D is ambiguous. Germline CDR1 reads MNHGY; CDR2 reads SVAAGI. The CDR3 runs to 14 residues. V was shortened by 7 bases and J by 6 bases, with 18 bases between the two germline ends. CDR3 nucleotide sequence: TGTGCCAGCACCCAATCAAGGGCGCGCAATGGCTACACCTTC. Encoded protein: CASTQSRARNGYTF.

This clonotype was recorded many times. The chain couples TRBV20-1 to TRBJ2-7, with D unclear. The CDR3 covers 11 residues. Germline CDR1 is DFQATT and CDR2 is SNEGSKA (reference sequence). Trimming cost V 4 bases and J 10 bases, with 14 bases left between them. The CDR3 protein is CSAKVLFLQYF. The CDR3 DNA sequence: TGCAGTGCTAAAGTCCTCTTCCTTCAGTACTTC.

This clonotype was detected ten times or more. The chain has TRBV20-1 and TRBJ1-6; 10 nucleotides align to TRBD1. Germline loops: CDR1 DFQATT, CDR2 SNEGSKA (reference sequence). The CDR3 covers 15 residues. J lost 9 bases, V lost 0 bases, and 5 bases had no gene match. The CDR3: CSARDQGTGVSPLHF. The CDR3 bases are TGCAGTGCTAGAGATCAAGGGACAGGGGTTTCACCCCTCCACTTT.

The V and J genes are TRBV7-9 and TRBJ2-2; 8 nucleotides line up with TRBD2. This CDR3 spans 16 amino acids. CDR1 and CDR2 (germline): SEHNR, FQNEAQ (reference sequence). Trimming at V came to 3 bases and at J to 5 bases, leaving 8 bases not matched to a gene. CDR3 in amino acids: CASSFTAGDRTGELFF. CDR3 DNA: TGTGCCAGCAGCTTCACAGCGGGAGACAGAACCGGGGAGCTGTTTTTT.

This clonotype was detected only a few times. The chain links TRBV5-1 to TRBJ2-1; 8 bases match TRBD1. Looked up from germline, CDR1 is SGHRS and CDR2 is YFSETQ. CDR3 length: 15 residues. Germline trimming cut 0 bases from V and 6 bases from J; bases unmatched to any gene: 5. CDR3 sequence reads: CASSLVPQGGNEQFF. DNA for the CDR3: TGCGCCAGCAGCTTGGTCCCACAGGGGGGCAATGAGCAGTTCTTC.

This clonotype was seen a handful of times. This chain links TRBV29-1 with TRBJ1-2; a possible D gene is TRBD1 (5 bases). This CDR3 spans 15 amino acids. CDR1 SQVTM and CDR2 ANQGSEA come from the germline V gene. V was cut by 7 bases and J by 4 bases, with 22 bases left in between. The CDR3: CSANRDPGLVYGYTF. For the CDR3, the DNA is TGCAGCGCAAACCGGGACCCAGGGTTGGTCTATGGCTACACCTTC.

Concerning this clonotype: At one end the junction does not follow the germline gene, possibly because of a read error. The chain joins TRBV7-9 to TRBJ2-1; TRBD1 or TRBD2 may be the D gene (5 bases each). CDR3 size: 12 residues. In germline, CDR1 is SEHNR, CDR2 FQNEAQ (reference sequence). This chain's CDR3 is CASSLGDPRATF. DNA for the CDR3: TGTGCCAGCAGCTTAGGGGACCCTCGGGCCACTTTC.

Many counts were recorded for this clonotype. The chain is built from TRBV12-3 or TRBV12-4 and TRBJ1-5, with TRBD1 identical over 8 bases. The CDR3 extends over 16 amino acids. V lost 2 bases, J lost 6 bases, and 9 bases stayed unmatched. The CDR3 region has the DNA TGTGCCAGCAGTTTAAGGGGGACAGGTCGGGGTCAGCCCCAGCATTTT. Translation: CASSLRGTGRGQPQHF.

This clonotype was seen many times. The rearrangement uses TRBV5-6 and TRBJ2-5; D ambiguous. V lost 3 bases and J 5 bases, leaving 11 bases between the germline ends. The CDR3 consists of 13 residues. CDR1 is SGHDT and CDR2 is YYEEEE in the germline V gene. DNA of the CDR3: TGTGCCAGCAGCTCGGAGATTCGGGAGACCCAGTACTTC. Translating gives CASSSEIRETQYF.

This clonotype was picked up many times. This chain uses TRBV3-1 with TRBJ2-6; the D is unclear. Germline CDR1 and CDR2: LGHDT and YNNKEL (reference sequence). V lost 8 bases and J lost 1, with 12 bases in between. The CDR3 contains 15 residues. The CDR3 loop reads CASRGNPSGANVLTF. CDR3 nucleotides: TGTGCCAGCCGTGGTAACCCGTCTGGGGCCAACGTCCTGACTTTC.

In this sample, this clonotype turned up many times. The rearrangement links TRBV12-3 or TRBV12-4 to TRBJ2-7; D remains ambiguous. The CDR3 runs 14 residues. V shed 7 bases and J shed 3 bases, with 16 bases lying between them. CDR3 DNA sequence: TGTGCCAGCACCTCCGTAAAGGTGAACTACGAGCAGTACTTC. Translating it yields CASTSVKVNYEQYF.

Only a few counts were recorded for this clonotype. The V gene is TRBV7-2, the J gene TRBJ2-5, with D perhaps TRBD1 (6 bases). Between the trimmed V and J ends, which lost 2 bases and 2 bases, there was a span of 15 bases. The CDR3 extends over 16 amino acids. Germline lookup yields CDR1 SGHTA and CDR2 FQGNSA. The CDR3 reads CASSLLAGVEQETQYF. The DNA of the CDR3 is TGTGCCAGCAGCTTACTGGCAGGGGTTGAGCAAGAGACCCAGTACTTC.

This clonotype came up once. V gene TRBV11-3 combines with J gene TRBJ2-1; D remains unclear. The germline gives CDR1 SGHNT, CDR2 YENEEA. This CDR3 region has 15 residues. Trimming removed 1 base from V and 5 bases from J, with 12 bases in between. The CDR3, as DNA: TGTGCCAGCAGCTTAGTTATAGGTCCCGACAATGAGCAGTTCTTC. Translation: CASSLVIGPDNEQFF. Full variable domain (outside the CDR3, taken from reference TRBV11-3 and TRBJ2-1): EAGVVQSPRYKIIEKKQPVAFWCNPISGHNTLYWYLQNLGQGPELLIRYENEEAVDDSQLPKDRFSAERLKGVDSTLKIQPAELGDSAVYLCASSLVIGPDNEQFFGPGTRLTVL.

This clonotype was counted a few times. The chain employs TRBV20-1 and TRBJ2-7; TRBD2 matches at 9 bases. The germline V gene has CDR1 DFQATT and CDR2 SNEGSKA (reference sequence). There are 17 residues in the CDR3. V lost 0 bases to trimming and J lost 1 base; unmatched junction nucleotides: 10. CDR3 nucleotide sequence: TGCAGTGCTAGAGATCTAGCGGGGACTAGCCTATCCTACGAGCAGTACTTC. Its protein product is CSARDLAGTSLSYEQYF.

The sample holds many counts of this clonotype. The chain combines TRBV29-1 with TRBJ2-2; D is ambiguous. Germline values: CDR1 SQVTM, CDR2 ANQGSEA. Trimming left V 4 bases short and J 6 bases short, with 6 bases between. The CDR3 extends over 11 amino acids. The CDR3 DNA is TGCAGCGTTGCCCGCGCCGGGGAGCTGTTTTTT. Amino acids: CSVARAGELFF.

V is TRBV29-1 and J is TRBJ2-1, with 13 bases lining up with TRBD2. CDR1 and CDR2 from the germline V gene are SQVTM and ANQGSEA. This CDR3 has 18 residues. V was pared by 5 bases and J by 0 bases, with 10 bases of the junction left unmatched. DNA of the CDR3: TGCAGCGTTCACGCGGGACTAGCGGGACCTGACTCCTACAATGAGCAGTTCTTC. Protein product: CSVHAGLAGPDSYNEQFF.